A selection of T cell receptor beta chains follows, all from one sample in a study of identical twins. One entry per CDR3 protein, called by TCRdb with MiXCR from the 5' RACE reads. The sample lists about 720,000 distinct CDR3 sequences, 18% occurring once. The same sample was also studied in work on T cells expressing NK-cell markers.

Sequencing used PBMCs. These receptors all come from a woman between 18 and 29 years old in good health. CDR3s include the opening cysteine and the closing phenylalanine or tryptophan. D genes are given only for firm matches. Some rows mark clone size as missing; the rest say once, few, many or name a class of expanded clone.

>TRBV5-1|TRBJ2-1|many|TRBD2
CASSSLAGDYYNEQFF
TGCGCCAGCAGCTCTCTAGCGGGCGATTACTACAATGAGCAGTTCTTC
>TRBV10-2|TRBJ2-5|few|TRBD2
CASTTSGGETQYF
TGCGCCAGTACCACTAGCGGGGGTGAAACCCAGTACTTC
>TRBV12-3/TRBV12-4|TRBJ2-1|-|TRBD2
CASSSFGLAGEGASYNEQFF
TGTGCCAGCAGTTCGTTTGGACTAGCGGGAGAAGGAGCGTCCTACAATGAGCAGTTCTTC
>TRBV15|TRBJ1-1|-|TRBD1
CATSRGTQGARIAAFF
TGTGCCACCAGCAGAGGTACACAGGGGGCGCGGATAGCAGCTTTCTTT
>TRBV29-1|TRBJ2-1|-|TRBD1
CSVVPGQGLDEQFF
TGCAGCGTGGTACCGGGACAGGGCTTGGATGAGCAGTTCTTC
>TRBV3-1|TRBJ2-5|-|-
CASSQDFGVRETQYF
TGTGCCAGCAGCCAAGATTTCGGGGTCCGGGAGACCCAGTACTTC
>TRBV20-1|TRBJ2-7|few|TRBD2
CSARRLAGGTYEQYF
TGCAGTGCTAGAAGGCTAGCGGGAGGAACCTACGAGCAGTACTTC
>TRBV7-2|TRBJ2-1|-|TRBD2
CASSLAFGLGSYNEQFF
TGTGCCAGCAGCTTAGCCTTTGGACTAGGTAGCTACAATGAGCAGTTCTTC
>TRBV12-3/TRBV12-4|TRBJ2-2|many|TRBD2
CASSPGGSNTGELFF
TGTGCCAGCAGCCCGGGGGGGTCGAACACCGGGGAGCTGTTTTTT
>TRBV7-2|TRBJ2-1|-|-
CASSVPGMGQFF
TGTGCCAGCAGCGTTCCGGGAATGGGGCAGTTCTTC
>TRBV5-6|TRBJ2-5|few|-
CASSSRRGSETQYF
TGTGCCAGCAGCTCCCGTAGAGGTTCAGAGACCCAGTACTTC
>TRBV6-1|TRBJ1-1|few|-
CASSEYPTGTLNTEAFF
TGTGCCAGCAGTGAGTACCCCACAGGGACCTTGAACACTGAAGCTTTCTTT
>TRBV6-1|TRBJ2-5|few|-
CASSYTGKETQYF
TGTGCCAGCTCCTATACCGGGAAAGAGACCCAGTACTTC